This T cell receptor (beta chain) was found in a study of blood T cell repertoires in COVID-19. CDR1 and CDR2 from the germline V gene are SGDLS and YYNGEE. The CDR3 is made up of 12 amino acids. Trimming stripped 6 bases from V and 4 bases from J, with 10 bases between. Clones were read by immunoSEQ multiplex PCR, and TCRdb kept only the in-frame ones, dropping some. The sample includes some 340,000 clones, around nine tenths of them seen just once. The sequence was obtained from a woman in her 30s who had been exposed to COVID-19. Sequences were obtained from PBMCs or T cells enriched from blood (not recorded which). The rearrangement uses TRBV9 and TRBJ1-2; D unresolved. The CDR3 DNA follows: TGTGCCAGCAAAAGAGGGATCTATGGCTACACCTTC. Translation gives CASKRGIYGYTF.